The following is a T cell receptor beta chain sequence with its context. Its antigen is currently unknown. PCR employed 60 Vbeta and 13 Jbeta primers. Data came from immunoSEQ multiplex PCR; TCRdb stores just in-frame clones and leaves some out. In the table there are around 90,000 clones, around 76% of which are singletons. The data were taken from a study of cytomegalovirus exposure and HLA in healthy donors. V was trimmed by 1 base and J by 6 bases, leaving 21 bases between them. The CDR3 contains 17 residues. Germline values: CDR1 LNHNV, CDR2 YYDKDF (reference sequence). Study-level findings and limits: There were reportedly fewer N-insertions in an Asian-associated ancestry cluster than the roughly 700-donor mean, in a later analysis.

This sequence joins TRBV15 and TRBJ1-1, with D uncertain. The clonotype comes from a man aged 25 to 45 in good health and CMV-seronegative. Material for sequencing was PBMCs. CDR3 in amino acids: CATSRVLVAAARAEAFF. For the CDR3, the DNA is TGTGCCACCAGCAGAGTTCTGGTAGCGGCGGCCCGGGCTGAAGCTTTCTTT.